This T cell receptor beta chain was retrieved from a study of blood T cells in healthy people across ages. The use of a sample-barcoded 5' primer and a J-beta primer mix characterized a second PCR of about 7 to 12 cycles. There were at least 2.5 million CDR3-containing paired-end reads obtained from each sample. TCRdb itself ran the 5' RACE reads through MiXCR, one entry per CDR3 protein. This table has about 570,000 distinct CDR3 sequences, roughly a quarter appearing once. In addition, the sample was reused for a study of T cells of mothers and their children. That publication notes: Once extracted, all RNA went into cDNA synthesis at around 1.6 ug per 15 ul.

Sequencing used blood. The sequence derives from a boy younger than 10 in good health.

CDR3 sequence reads: CASSQGLTRGGAKNIQYF. CDR3 in DNA: TGTGCCAGCAGCCAGGGCCTTACTAGGGGGGGTGCCAAAAACATTCAGTACTTC. This chain connects TRBV3-1 to TRBJ2-4, with D perhaps TRBD2 (7 bases). The CDR3 extends over 18 amino acids. The germline V gene encodes CDR1 LGHDT and CDR2 YNNKEL (reference sequence). Between the trimmed V and J ends, which lost 3 bases and 1 base, there was a span of 19 bases.